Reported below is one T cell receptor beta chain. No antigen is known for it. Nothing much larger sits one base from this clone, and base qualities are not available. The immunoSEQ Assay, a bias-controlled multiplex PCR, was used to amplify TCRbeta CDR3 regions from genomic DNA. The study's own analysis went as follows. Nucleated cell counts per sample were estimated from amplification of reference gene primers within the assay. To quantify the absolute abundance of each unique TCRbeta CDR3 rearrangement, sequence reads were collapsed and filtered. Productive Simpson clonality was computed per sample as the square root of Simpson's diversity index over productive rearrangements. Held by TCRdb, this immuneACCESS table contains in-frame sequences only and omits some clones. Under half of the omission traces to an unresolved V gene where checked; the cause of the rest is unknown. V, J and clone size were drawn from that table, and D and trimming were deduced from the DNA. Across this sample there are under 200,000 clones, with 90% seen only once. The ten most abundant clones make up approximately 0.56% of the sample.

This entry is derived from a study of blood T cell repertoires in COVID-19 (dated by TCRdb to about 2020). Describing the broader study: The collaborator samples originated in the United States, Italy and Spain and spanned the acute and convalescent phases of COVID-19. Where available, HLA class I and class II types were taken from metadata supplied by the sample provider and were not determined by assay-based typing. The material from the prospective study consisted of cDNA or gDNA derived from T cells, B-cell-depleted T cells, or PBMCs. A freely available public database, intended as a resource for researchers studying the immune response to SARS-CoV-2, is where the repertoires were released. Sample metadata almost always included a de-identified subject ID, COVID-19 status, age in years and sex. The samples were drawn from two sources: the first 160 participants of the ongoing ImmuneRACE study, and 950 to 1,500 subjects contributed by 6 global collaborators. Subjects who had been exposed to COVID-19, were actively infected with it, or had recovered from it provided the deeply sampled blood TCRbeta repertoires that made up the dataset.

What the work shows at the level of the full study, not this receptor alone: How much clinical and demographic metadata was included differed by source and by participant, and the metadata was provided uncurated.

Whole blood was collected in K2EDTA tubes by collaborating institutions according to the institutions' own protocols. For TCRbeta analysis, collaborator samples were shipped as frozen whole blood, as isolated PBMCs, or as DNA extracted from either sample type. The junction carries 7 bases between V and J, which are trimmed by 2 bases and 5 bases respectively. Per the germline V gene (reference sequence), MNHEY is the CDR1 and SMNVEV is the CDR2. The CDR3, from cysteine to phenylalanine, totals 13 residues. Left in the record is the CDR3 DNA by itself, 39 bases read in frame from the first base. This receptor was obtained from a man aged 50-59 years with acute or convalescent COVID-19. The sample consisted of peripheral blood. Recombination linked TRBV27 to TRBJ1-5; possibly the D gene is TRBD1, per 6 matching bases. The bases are TGTGCCAGCAGTTTAGACAGGTATCAGCCCCAGCATTTT. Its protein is CASSLDRYQPQHF.